Reported below is one TCR beta chain. Its antigen remains unidentified. This specimen belongs to a study of PD-1 blockade in classical Hodgkin lymphoma. About the research overall: Nivolumab dosed at 3 mg/kg went to patients intravenously every 2 weeks.

There are 14 residues in the CDR3. V was clipped by 2 bases and J by 6 bases, with 10 bases between them. CDR1 MDHEN and CDR2 SYDVKM come from the germline V gene. Only in-frame clones appear in the TCRdb table, and some are missing; sequencing was by immunoSEQ multiplex PCR. The top ten hold 7.5% to 10% of the sample, which has about 39,000 clones, more than 60% seen once. Regarding the study as a whole: Exclusion applied to patients who initiated nivolumab less than 1 year following ASCT.

Time point given: cycle 4 day 1 (C4D1), after 6 weeks of nivolumab. All trial patients relapsed after autologous stem cell transplantation. The chain combines TRBV28 with TRBJ2-2, with D possibly being TRBD1 or TRBD2 (6 bases each). This clonotype was obtained from a human donor with classical Hodgkin lymphoma. This material consisted of peripheral blood mononuclear cells (PBMCs), taken before the fourth cycle of nivolumab. The CDR3 reads CASSLGGRAGELFF. As DNA, the CDR3 is TGTGCCAGCAGTTTAGGGGGGCGTGCCGGGGAGCTGTTTTTT.